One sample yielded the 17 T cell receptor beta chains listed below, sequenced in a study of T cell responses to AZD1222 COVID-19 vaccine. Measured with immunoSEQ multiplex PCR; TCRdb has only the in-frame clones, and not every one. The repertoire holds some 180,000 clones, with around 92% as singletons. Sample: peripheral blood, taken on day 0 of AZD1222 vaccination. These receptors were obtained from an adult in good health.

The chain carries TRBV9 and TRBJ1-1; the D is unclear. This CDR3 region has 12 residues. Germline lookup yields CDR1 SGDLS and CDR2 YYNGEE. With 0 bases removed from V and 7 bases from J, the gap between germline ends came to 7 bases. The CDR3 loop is CASSVAGSEAFF. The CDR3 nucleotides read TGTGCCAGCAGCGTAGCGGGCAGTGAAGCTTTCTTT.

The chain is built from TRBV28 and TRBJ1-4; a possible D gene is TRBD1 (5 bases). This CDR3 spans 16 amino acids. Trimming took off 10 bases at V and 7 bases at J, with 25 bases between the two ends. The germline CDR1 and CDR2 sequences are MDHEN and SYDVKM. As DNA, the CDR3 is TGTGCCACTTCAAGGGCAGGGCCCCCCACCAGTGAAAAACTGTTTTTT. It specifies CATSRAGPPTSEKLFF.

The chain's CDR3 is CASSYRGVAYEQYF. CDR3 DNA: TGTGCCAGCAGTTACAGGGGCGTCGCCTACGAGCAGTACTTC. The V and J genes are TRBV27 and TRBJ2-7; 7 nucleotides line up with TRBD1. CDR1 and CDR2 (germline): MNHEY, SMNVEV (reference sequence). Trimming took 4 bases from V and 2 from J; bases not matched to a gene: 5. The CDR3 length is 14 residues.

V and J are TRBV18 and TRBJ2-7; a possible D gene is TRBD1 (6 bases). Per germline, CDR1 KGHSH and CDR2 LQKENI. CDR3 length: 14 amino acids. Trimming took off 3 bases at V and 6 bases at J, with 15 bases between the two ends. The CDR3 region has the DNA TGTGCCAGCTCACCTCTACGGCAGGGGAGCGAGCAGTACGTC. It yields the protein CASSPLRQGSEQYV.

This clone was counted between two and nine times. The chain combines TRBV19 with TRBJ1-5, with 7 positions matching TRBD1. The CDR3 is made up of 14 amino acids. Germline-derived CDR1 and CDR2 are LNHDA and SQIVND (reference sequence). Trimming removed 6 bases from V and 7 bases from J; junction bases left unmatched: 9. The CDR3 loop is CASSPDRAGQPQHF. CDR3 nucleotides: TGTGCCAGTAGCCCAGACAGGGCGGGACAGCCCCAGCATTTT. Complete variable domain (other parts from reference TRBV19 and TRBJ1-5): DGGITQSPKYLFRKEGQNVTLSCEQNLNHDAMYWYRQDPGQGLRLIYYSQIVNDFQKGDIAEGYSVSREKKESFPLTVTSAQKNPTAFYLCASSPDRAGQPQHFGDGTRLSIL.

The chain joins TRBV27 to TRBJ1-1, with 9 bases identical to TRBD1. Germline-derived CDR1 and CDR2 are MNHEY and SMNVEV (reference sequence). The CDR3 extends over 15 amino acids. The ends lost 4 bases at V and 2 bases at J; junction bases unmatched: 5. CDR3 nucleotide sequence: TGTGCCAGCAGTTCTCTACAGGGGGCCAACACTGAAGCTTTCTTT. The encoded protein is CASSSLQGANTEAFF.

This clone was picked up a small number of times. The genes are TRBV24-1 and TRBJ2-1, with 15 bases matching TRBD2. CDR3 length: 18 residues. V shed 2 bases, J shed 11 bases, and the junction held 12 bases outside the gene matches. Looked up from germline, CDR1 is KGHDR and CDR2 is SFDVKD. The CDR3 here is CATSDWTSGRDGPHKQFF. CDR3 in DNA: TGTGCCACCAGTGATTGGACTAGCGGGAGGGATGGACCGCATAAGCAGTTCTTC.

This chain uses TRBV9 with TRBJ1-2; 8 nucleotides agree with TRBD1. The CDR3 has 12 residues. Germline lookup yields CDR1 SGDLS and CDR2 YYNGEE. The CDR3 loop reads CATFDRGHGYTF. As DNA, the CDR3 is TGTGCAACGTTCGACAGGGGACATGGCTACACCTTC.

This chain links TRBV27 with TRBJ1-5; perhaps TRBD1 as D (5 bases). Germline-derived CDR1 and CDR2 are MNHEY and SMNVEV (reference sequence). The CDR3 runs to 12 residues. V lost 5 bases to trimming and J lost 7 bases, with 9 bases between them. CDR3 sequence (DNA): TGTGCCAGCAGTCCCTCAGGGCAGCCCCAGCATTTT. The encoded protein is CASSPSGQPQHF.

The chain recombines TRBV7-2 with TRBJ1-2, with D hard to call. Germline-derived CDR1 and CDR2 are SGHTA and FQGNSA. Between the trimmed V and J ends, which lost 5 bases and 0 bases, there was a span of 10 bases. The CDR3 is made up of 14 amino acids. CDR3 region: CASSPTVANYGYTF. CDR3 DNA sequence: TGTGCCAGCAGCCCGACGGTAGCTAACTATGGCTACACCTTC.

DNA of the CDR3: TGTGCCAGCGGGACTCAGGGTGGCTATGGCTACACCTTC. Translating gives CASGTQGGYGYTF. V and J are TRBV5-4 and TRBJ1-2; D may be TRBD1 (5 bases). The germline V and J ends were trimmed by 7 bases and 4 bases, with 14 bases remaining between them. The CDR3 is 13 amino acids. Per the germline V gene, CDR1 is SGHNT and CDR2 is YYREEE (reference sequence).

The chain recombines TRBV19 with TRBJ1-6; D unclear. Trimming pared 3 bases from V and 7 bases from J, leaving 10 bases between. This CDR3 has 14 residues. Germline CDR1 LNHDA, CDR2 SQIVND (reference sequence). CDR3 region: CASSIAGANSPLHF. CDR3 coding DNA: TGTGCCAGTAGTATCGCGGGCGCGAATTCACCCCTCCACTTT. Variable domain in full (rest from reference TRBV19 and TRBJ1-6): DGGITQSPKYLFRKEGQNVTLSCEQNLNHDAMYWYRQDPGQGLRLIYYSQIVNDFQKGDIAEGYSVSREKKESFPLTVTSAQKNPTAFYLCASSIAGANSPLHFGNGTRLTVT.

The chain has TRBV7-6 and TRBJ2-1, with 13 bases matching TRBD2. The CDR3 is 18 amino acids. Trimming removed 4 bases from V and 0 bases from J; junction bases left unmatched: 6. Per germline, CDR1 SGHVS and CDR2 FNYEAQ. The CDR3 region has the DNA TGTGCCAGCAGCTCAGGACTAGCGGGAGTTAGCTCCTACAATGAGCAGTTCTTC. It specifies CASSSGLAGVSSYNEQFF.

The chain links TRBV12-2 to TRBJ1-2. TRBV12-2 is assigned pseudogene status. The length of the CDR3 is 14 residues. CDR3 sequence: CASRLARVLGGYTF. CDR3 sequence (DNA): TGTGCAAGTCGCTTAGCGCGTGTCCTCGGGGGCTACACCTTC.

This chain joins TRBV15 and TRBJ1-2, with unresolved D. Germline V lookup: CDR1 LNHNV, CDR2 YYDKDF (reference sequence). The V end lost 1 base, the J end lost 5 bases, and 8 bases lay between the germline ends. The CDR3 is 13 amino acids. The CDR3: CATSRGKRYGYTF. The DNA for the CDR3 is TGTGCCACCAGCAGAGGGAAAAGGTATGGCTACACCTTC.

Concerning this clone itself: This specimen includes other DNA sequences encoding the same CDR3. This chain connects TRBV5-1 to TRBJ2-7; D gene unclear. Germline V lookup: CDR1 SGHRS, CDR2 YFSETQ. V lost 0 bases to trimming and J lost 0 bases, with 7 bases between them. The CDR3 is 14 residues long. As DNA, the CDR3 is TGCGCCAGCAGCTTGGGGCAGGCCTCCTACGAGCAGTACTTC. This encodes CASSLGQASYEQYF.

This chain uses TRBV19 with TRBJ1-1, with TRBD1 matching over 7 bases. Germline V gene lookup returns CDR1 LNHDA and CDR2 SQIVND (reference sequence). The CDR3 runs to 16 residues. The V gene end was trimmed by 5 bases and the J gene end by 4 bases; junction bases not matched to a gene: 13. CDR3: CASSPRGGRVGTEAFF. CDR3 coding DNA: TGTGCCAGTAGTCCTCGAGGGGGCCGGGTGGGCACTGAAGCTTTCTTT.